One and the same sample provided the 18 T cell receptor beta chains below, sequenced in a study of T cell changes during pregnancy in multiple sclerosis. Repertoires were generated with immunoSEQ multiplex PCR, while TCRdb's copy carries only in-frame clones and drops some. The sample contains approximately 50,000 clones, 94% of which appear only once. This specimen was CD4+ T cells from peripheral blood mononuclear cells, taken in the third trimester of pregnancy. The origin of the receptors is a female donor with multiple sclerosis, enrolled in a pregnancy study.

V and J are TRBV6-1 and TRBJ1-1, with 7 nucleotides matching TRBD1. Looked up from germline, CDR1 is MNHNS and CDR2 is SASEGT. Losses at the gene ends were 0 bases for V and 3 bases for J; bases not matched to a gene: 1. This CDR3 has 14 amino acids. CDR3 sequence reads: CASSEAGGHTEAFF. Here the CDR3 DNA reads TGTGCCAGCAGTGAAGCAGGGGGCCACACTGAAGCTTTCTTT.

V is TRBV27 and J is TRBJ1-2, with TRBD1 identical over 7 bases. The ends lost 2 bases at V and 4 bases at J; junction bases unmatched: 7. The germline V gene encodes CDR1 MNHEY and CDR2 SMNVEV (reference sequence). The CDR3 loop spans 15 amino acids. In nucleotides, the CDR3 is TGTGCCAGCAGTTTAAGACAGGGAGTTTCCTATGGCTACACCTTC. Its protein product is CASSLRQGVSYGYTF.

The chain joins TRBV29-1 to TRBJ1-2, with D possibly being TRBD1 (5 bases). CDR3 size: 13 residues. V lost 6 bases and J lost 0, with 11 bases in between. Germline CDR1 and CDR2: SQVTM and ANQGSEA. In nucleotides, the CDR3 is TGCAGCGTCGCAGGGTCTTCTAACTATGGCTACACCTTC. Encoded protein: CSVAGSSNYGYTF.

This chain connects TRBV7-9 to TRBJ2-6, with D perhaps TRBD1 (5 bases). Germline V gene data show CDR1 as SEHNR and CDR2 as FQNEAQ (reference sequence). The V gene lost 2 bases and the J gene lost 3 bases, with 17 bases spanning the gap. This CDR3 has 18 residues. CDR3 residues: CASSLKGSAAVGANVLTF. CDR3 DNA: TGTGCCAGCAGCTTAAAGGGGTCGGCCGCAGTTGGGGCCAACGTCCTGACTTTC.

The V call is TRBV19, the J call TRBJ2-5; 9 bases line up with TRBD2. Germline V CDR1 and CDR2: LNHDA, SQIVND (reference sequence). This CDR3 is built from 19 residues. With V trimmed by 5 bases and J by 5 bases, 21 bases remained unmatched. CDR3 coding DNA: TGTGCCAGTAGTCCACCACTCCGGACTAGCGTTCGGCTTTTTGAGACCCAGTACTTC. This translates into CASSPPLRTSVRLFETQYF.

V and J are TRBV6-1 and TRBJ1-2; D uncertain. Germline V lookup: CDR1 MNHNS, CDR2 SASEGT. The CDR3 consists of 11 residues. V was pared by 8 bases and J by 4 bases, with 8 bases between. For the CDR3, the DNA is TGTGCCAGCTCGGAGCTCTATGGCTACACCTTC. It codes for CASSELYGYTF.

V gene TRBV18 combines with J gene TRBJ2-6; the D gene is possibly TRBD1 (5 bases). Trimming shortened V by 3 bases and J by 0 bases, and 15 bases separated the two germline ends. The CDR3 has 18 amino acids. The germline gives CDR1 KGHSH, CDR2 LQKENI. For the CDR3, the DNA is TGTGCCAGCTCACCTCCAGGGAAGTCTCTCTCTGGGGCCAACGTCCTGACTTTC. Translated, it gives CASSPPGKSLSGANVLTF.

The table lists this clone with a count of one. The chain recombines TRBV29-1 with TRBJ1-1; perhaps TRBD1 as D (6 bases). This CDR3 comprises 16 residues. Between the trimmed V and J ends, which lost 2 bases and 7 bases, there was a span of 23 bases. Per the germline V gene, CDR1 is SQVTM and CDR2 is ANQGSEA. The chain's CDR3 is CSVERRDNALDNEAFF. Written as DNA, the CDR3 is TGCAGCGTTGAACGCAGGGACAATGCCTTAGACAATGAAGCTTTCTTT.

The rearrangement uses TRBV7-3 and TRBJ2-2; a possible D gene is TRBD1 (5 bases). CDR3 length: 14 residues. Germline V gene data show CDR1 as SGHTA and CDR2 as FQGTGA. V was trimmed by 5 bases and J by 3 bases, leaving 10 bases between them. The CDR3 DNA follows: TGTGCCAGCAGCCCGCAGGGTTACACCGGGGAGCTGTTTTTT. Amino acid sequence: CASSPQGYTGELFF.

The chain combines TRBV19 with TRBJ2-2; TRBD2 matches 12 bases. Germline V CDR1 and CDR2: LNHDA, SQIVND (reference sequence). V shed 5 bases and J 4 bases; nucleotides not matched to a gene: 2. This CDR3 is 15 amino acids long. The CDR3, as DNA: TGTGCCAGTAGTCAACTAGCGGGAGGCACCGGGGAGCTGTTTTTT. It translates to CASSQLAGGTGELFF.

This chain uses TRBV11-1 with TRBJ2-5; D call uncertain. Trimming took off 5 bases at V and 3 bases at J, with 19 bases between the two ends. The CDR3 covers 16 residues. The germline V gene encodes CDR1 SGHAT and CDR2 FQDESV (reference sequence). CDR3 in amino acids: CASSRRVAETEETQYF. The CDR3 DNA reads TGTGCCAGCAGCCGACGGGTAGCCGAGACTGAAGAGACCCAGTACTTC.

CDR3 sequence: CASSEQGATAFF. CDR3 DNA: TGTGCCAGCAGTGAACAGGGGGCTACAGCTTTCTTT. The chain joins TRBV6-1 to TRBJ1-1; 8 positions agree with TRBD1. V lost 2 bases, J lost 10 bases, and 3 bases stayed unmatched. CDR3 length: 12 amino acids. Germline CDR1 reads MNHNS; CDR2 reads SASEGT.

The chain joins TRBV29-1 to TRBJ2-1; 11 bases map to TRBD1. Germline V gives CDR1 SQVTM, CDR2 ANQGSEA. The CDR3 totals 16 residues. The junction had 9 bases not matched to a gene; V was cut back by 4 bases and J by 4 bases. CDR3 amino acids: CSVAGTGGLIYNEQFF. CDR3 sequence (DNA): TGCAGCGTTGCCGGGACAGGGGGTCTAATTTACAATGAGCAGTTCTTC.

This clone was observed once. The V gene is TRBV5-5, the J gene TRBJ1-5; 7 bases fit TRBD1. The CDR3 has 16 residues. CDR1 SGHKS and CDR2 YYEKEE come from the germline V gene (reference sequence). V trimming: 4 bases; J trimming: 6 bases; junction bases outside the gene matches: 13. The CDR3 region is CASSLRRDRFFQPQHF. DNA of the CDR3: TGTGCCAGCAGCCTGCGACGGGACAGATTTTTTCAGCCCCAGCATTTT.

V is TRBV4-1 and J is TRBJ1-2; possibly TRBD1 for D (6 bases). V gave up 0 bases and J gave up 7 bases, with 15 bases separating them. The CDR3 loop spans 15 amino acids. Germline V gene data show CDR1 as MGHRA and CDR2 as YSYEKL. The DNA of the CDR3 is TGCGCCAGCAGCCAAGATCAGGCAGGCAGGGGTGGCTACACCTTC. This translates into CASSQDQAGRGGYTF.

The V gene is TRBV5-6, the J gene TRBJ2-1; 8 bases match TRBD1. The germline V gene has CDR1 SGHDT and CDR2 YYEEEE. The CDR3 spans 14 residues. J was trimmed by 9 bases and V by 2 bases; bases with no gene match: 7. The CDR3 spells CASSFGTGLGEQFF. DNA for the CDR3: TGTGCCAGCAGCTTCGGGACAGGACTGGGTGAGCAGTTCTTC.

The V call is TRBV9, the J call TRBJ1-3; D may be TRBD1 (6 bases). Trimming removed 0 bases at V and 9 bases at J, with 22 bases between. CDR1 is SGDLS, CDR2 YYNGEE, per germline. CDR3 size: 17 residues. CDR3 in DNA: TGTGCCAGCAGCGTAGAGGGTGGGGGCCGGGGAATGGGCACCATATATTTT. As protein: CASSVEGGGRGMGTIYF.

V and J are TRBV5-1 and TRBJ1-4; possibly TRBD1 for D (6 bases). In germline, CDR1 is SGHRS, CDR2 YFSETQ. Deletions cut 3 bases from V and 2 bases from J, with 14 bases between. CDR3 length equals 16 residues. The CDR3 nucleotides are TGCGCCAGCAGCTCTGGGGGGGGCGTCACTAATGAAAAACTGTTTTTT. Protein product: CASSSGGGVTNEKLFF.